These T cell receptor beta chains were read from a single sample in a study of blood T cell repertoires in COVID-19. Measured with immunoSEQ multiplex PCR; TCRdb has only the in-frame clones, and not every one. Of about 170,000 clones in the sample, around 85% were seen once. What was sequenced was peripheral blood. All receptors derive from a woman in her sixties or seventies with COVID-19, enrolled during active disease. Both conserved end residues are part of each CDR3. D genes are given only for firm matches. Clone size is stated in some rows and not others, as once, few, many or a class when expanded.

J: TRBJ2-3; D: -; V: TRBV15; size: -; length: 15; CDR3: CATSRDYAGRNTQYF; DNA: TGTGCCACCAGCAGAGATTATGCAGGGAGGAATACGCAGTATTTT
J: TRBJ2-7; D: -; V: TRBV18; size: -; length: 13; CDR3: CASSTTRDYEQYF; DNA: TGTGCCAGCTCGACTACTAGAGACTACGAGCAGTACTTC
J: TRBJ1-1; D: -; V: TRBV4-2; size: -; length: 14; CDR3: CASSQTGLNTEAFF; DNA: TGTGCCAGCAGCCAAACAGGGTTGAACACTGAAGCTTTCTTT
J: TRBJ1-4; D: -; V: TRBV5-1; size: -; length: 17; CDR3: CASSLVPDLATNEKLFF; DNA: TGCGCCAGCAGCTTGGTTCCAGATCTTGCAACTAATGAAAAACTGTTTTTT
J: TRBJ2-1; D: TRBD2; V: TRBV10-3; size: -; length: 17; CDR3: CAITGLAGGVSYNEQFF; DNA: TGTGCCATCACCGGACTAGCGGGGGGAGTATCCTACAATGAGCAGTTCTTC
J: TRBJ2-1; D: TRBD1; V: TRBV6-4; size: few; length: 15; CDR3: CASSATGALYNEQFF; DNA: TGTGCCAGCAGTGCGACAGGGGCCCTATACAATGAGCAGTTCTTC
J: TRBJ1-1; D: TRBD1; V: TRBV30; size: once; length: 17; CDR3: CAWRGRNRGGRNTEAFF; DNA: TGTGCCTGGAGGGGACGAAACAGGGGAGGAAGGAACACTGAAGCTTTCTTT
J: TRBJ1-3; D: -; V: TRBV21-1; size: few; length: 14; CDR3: CAFRGRPSGNTIYF; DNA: TGTGCCTTCCGAGGGAGGCCCTCTGGAAACACCATATATTTT
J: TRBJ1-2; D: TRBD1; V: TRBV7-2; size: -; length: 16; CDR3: CASSSIGQGANYGYTF; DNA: TGTGCCAGCAGCTCGATCGGACAGGGAGCTAACTATGGCTACACCTTC
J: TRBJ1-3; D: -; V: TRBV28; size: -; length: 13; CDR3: CASTRHGWNTIYF; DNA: TGTGCCAGCACCCGACATGGTTGGAACACCATATATTTT
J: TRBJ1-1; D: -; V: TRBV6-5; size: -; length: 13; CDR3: CASSQASNTEAFF; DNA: TGTGCCAGCAGCCAGGCCAGCAACACTGAAGCTTTCTTT
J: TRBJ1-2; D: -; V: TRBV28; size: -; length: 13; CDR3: CASSLGGNYGYTF; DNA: TGTGCCAGCAGTTTAGGCGGCAACTATGGCTACACCTTC
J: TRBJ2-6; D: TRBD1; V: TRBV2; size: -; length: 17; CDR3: CASRPGQGISGANVLTF; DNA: TGTGCCAGCAGGCCGGGACAGGGCATCTCTGGGGCCAACGTCCTGACTTTC
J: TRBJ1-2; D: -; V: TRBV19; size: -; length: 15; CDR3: CASSISGERGYGYTF; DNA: TGTGCCAGTAGTATCTCAGGGGAGAGAGGCTATGGCTACACCTTC
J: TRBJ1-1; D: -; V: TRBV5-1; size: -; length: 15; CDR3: CASSFFQGINPEAFF; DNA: TGCGCCAGCAGCTTCTTCCAGGGGATCAACCCTGAAGCTTTCTTT
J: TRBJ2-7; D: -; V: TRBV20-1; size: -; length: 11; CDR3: CSASTGPEQYF; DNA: TGCAGTGCTAGTACAGGGCCCGAGCAGTACTTC
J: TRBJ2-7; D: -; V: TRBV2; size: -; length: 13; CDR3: CASSLSQSYEQYF; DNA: TGTGCCAGCAGTCTATCCCAATCCTACGAGCAGTACTTC
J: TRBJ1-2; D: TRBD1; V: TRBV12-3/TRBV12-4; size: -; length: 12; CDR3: CASRRTGNGYTF; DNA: TGTGCCAGCAGACGGACAGGGAATGGCTACACCTTC
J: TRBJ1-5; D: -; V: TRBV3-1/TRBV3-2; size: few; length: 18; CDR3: CASSQARRIEGWDQPQHF; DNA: TGTGCCAGCAGCCAAGCGAGGAGGATAGAGGGATGGGATCAGCCCCAGCATTTT
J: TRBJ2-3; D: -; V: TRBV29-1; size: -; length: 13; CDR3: CSVPPGAADTQYF; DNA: TGCAGCGTCCCGCCAGGGGCGGCAGATACGCAGTATTTT
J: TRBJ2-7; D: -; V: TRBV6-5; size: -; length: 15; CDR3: CASSLRGGLSYEQYF; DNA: TGTGCCAGCAGTTTGCGAGGAGGACTTTCCTACGAGCAGTACTTC
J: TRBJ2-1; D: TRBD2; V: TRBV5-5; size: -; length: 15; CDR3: CASSWSGSSYNEQFF; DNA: TGTGCCAGCAGCTGGAGCGGGAGCTCCTACAATGAGCAGTTCTTC
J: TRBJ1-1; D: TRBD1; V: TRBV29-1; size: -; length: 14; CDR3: CSGRQGYANTEAFF; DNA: TGCAGCGGGAGACAGGGGTACGCGAACACTGAAGCTTTCTTT
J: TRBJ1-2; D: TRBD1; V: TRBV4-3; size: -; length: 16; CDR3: CASSRTGGLPGYGYTF; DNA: TGCGCCAGCAGCCGGACAGGGGGCCTCCCAGGCTATGGCTACACCTTC
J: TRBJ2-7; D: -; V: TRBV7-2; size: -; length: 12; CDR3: CATTGVSYEQYF; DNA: TGTGCCACCACGGGGGTTTCGTACGAGCAGTACTTC
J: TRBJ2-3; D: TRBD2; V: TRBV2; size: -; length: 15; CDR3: CASRTSGRGPDTQYF; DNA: TGTGCCAGCAGGACTAGCGGGAGGGGCCCAGATACGCAGTATTTT
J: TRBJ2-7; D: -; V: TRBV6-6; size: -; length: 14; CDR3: CASSYETSTYEQYF; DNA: TGTGCCAGCAGTTACGAGACTAGTACCTACGAGCAGTACTTC
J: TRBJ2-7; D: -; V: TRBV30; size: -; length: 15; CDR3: CAWSVRQAYSYEQYF; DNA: TGTGCCTGGAGTGTCCGACAGGCTTACTCCTACGAGCAGTACTTC
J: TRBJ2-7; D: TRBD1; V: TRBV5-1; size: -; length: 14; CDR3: CASSSRQGSYEQYF; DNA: TGCGCCAGCAGCAGTAGACAGGGATCGTACGAGCAGTACTTC
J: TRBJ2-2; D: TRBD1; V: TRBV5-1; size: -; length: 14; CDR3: CASSPNRGTGELFF; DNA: TGCGCCAGCAGCCCCAACAGGGGTACCGGGGAGCTGTTTTTT
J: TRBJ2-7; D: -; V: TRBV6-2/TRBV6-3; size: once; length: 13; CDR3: CASSYHPQYEQYF; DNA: TGTGCCAGCAGTTACCACCCTCAGTACGAGCAGTACTTC
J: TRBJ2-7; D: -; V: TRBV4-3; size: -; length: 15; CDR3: CASSLLHGGGSEQYF; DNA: TGCGCCAGCAGCCTTTTACACGGTGGTGGGAGTGAGCAGTACTTC
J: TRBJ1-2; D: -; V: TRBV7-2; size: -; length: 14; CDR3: CASSTGGGRYGYTF; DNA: TGTGCCAGCAGCACGGGCGGGGGGCGCTATGGCTACACCTTC
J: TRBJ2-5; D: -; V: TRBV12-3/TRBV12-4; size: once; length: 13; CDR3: CASSLPYQETQYF; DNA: TGTGCCAGCAGTTTACCCTACCAAGAGACCCAGTACTTC
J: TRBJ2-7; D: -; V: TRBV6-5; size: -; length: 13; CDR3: CASSRQDPYEQYF; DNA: TGTGCCAGCAGTCGACAGGACCCCTACGAGCAGTACTTC
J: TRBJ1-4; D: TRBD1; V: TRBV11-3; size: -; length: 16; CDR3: CASSTRTGGGNEKLFF; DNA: TGTGCCAGCAGCACCCGGACAGGGGGAGGTAATGAAAAACTGTTTTTT